The 22 T cell receptor beta chains below were found in one sample sequenced in a study of T cells in localized non-small cell lung cancer. The assay was immunoSEQ multiplex PCR, and TCRdb's table has in-frame clones only and misses some. Of about 51,000 clones listed, roughly 79% are singletons. Source: peripheral blood mononuclear cells, taken before any cancer treatment. Source of these receptors: a man aged 35 to 70 with stage III lung adenocarcinoma.

This rearrangement joins TRBV6-6 to TRBJ2-2, with 8 bases aligning to TRBD1. Germline CDR1 is MNHNY and CDR2 is SVGAGI (reference sequence). Trimming at V came to 6 bases and at J to 5 bases, leaving 8 bases not matched to a gene. The length of the CDR3 is 15 residues. Here the CDR3 DNA reads TGTGCCAGCAGGACCGGGACAGGAAGTACCGGGGAGCTGTTTTTT. It encodes CASRTGTGSTGELFF.

This chain connects TRBV6-6 to TRBJ2-5, with TRBD1 as a possible D gene (5 bases). CDR3 length: 13 residues. Germline CDR1 and CDR2: MNHNY and SVGAGI (reference sequence). The V gene lost 4 bases and the J gene lost 5 bases, with 11 bases spanning the gap. Here the CDR3 DNA reads TGTGCCAGCAGTTCGTGGGGCGCGGAGACCCAGTACTTC. Translated: CASSSWGAETQYF.

The CDR3 bases are TGTGCCAGTAGTACCCGCGGGGGGGTTGAAGGCTATGGCTACACCTTC. It specifies CASSTRGGVEGYGYTF. V gene TRBV19 combines with J gene TRBJ1-2, with a possible D match to TRBD1 (5 bases). The germline CDR1 and CDR2 sequences are LNHDA and SQIVND (reference sequence). Trimming cost V 4 bases and J 4 bases, with 19 bases left between them. CDR3 length: 16 residues.

J is TRBJ1-5 and V is TRBV12-5, with a tentative D call TRBD1 (5 bases). Germline V gene lookup returns CDR1 LGHNT and CDR2 FRNRAP. Trimming removed 7 bases from V and 10 bases from J, with 20 bases in between. This CDR3 comprises 14 residues. The CDR3 DNA reads TGTGCTAGTGTCCAAGGGCAGGGTGGACAACCCCAGCATTTT. Amino acids: CASVQGQGGQPQHF.

The gene calls are TRBV11-2 and TRBJ2-7; tentatively, D is TRBD2 (6 bases). CDR1 is SGHAT, CDR2 FQNNGV, per germline. Between the trimmed V and J ends, which lost 5 bases and 4 bases, there was a span of 15 bases. This CDR3 has 14 amino acids. The CDR3 protein is CASSRPGVGYEQYF. CDR3 sequence (DNA): TGTGCCAGCAGCCGCCCGGGGGTAGGATACGAGCAGTACTTC.

The chain joins TRBV19 to TRBJ2-7, with a tentative D call TRBD1 (5 bases). The germline V gene has CDR1 LNHDA and CDR2 SQIVND (reference sequence). V lost 6 bases and J 3 bases, leaving 9 bases between the germline ends. CDR3 length: 12 amino acids. The CDR3 protein is CASRRQNYEQYF. CDR3 DNA sequence: TGTGCCAGTAGGAGACAGAACTACGAGCAGTACTTC.

The gene calls are TRBV29-1 and TRBJ2-7; D possibly uses TRBD1 or TRBD2 (5 bases each). The CDR3 has 15 amino acids. Germline values: CDR1 SQVTM, CDR2 ANQGSEA. Trimming removed 0 bases at V and 5 bases at J, with 17 bases between. The CDR3 nucleotides are TGCAGCGTTGAAGATGACACGGTAGTGGGGGACGAGCAGTACTTC. Protein sequence: CSVEDDTVVGDEQYF.

This chain joins TRBV11-2 and TRBJ2-7; D perhaps matches TRBD1 (8 bases). The CDR3 runs 18 residues. The germline gives CDR1 SGHAT, CDR2 FQNNGV. The germline V and J ends were trimmed by 5 bases and 3 bases, with 26 bases remaining between them. The CDR3 DNA follows: TGTGCCAGCAGCCCCCTTAGTCGTCACAGGGGGGGCGGCTACGAGCAGTACTTC. This encodes CASSPLSRHRGGGYEQYF.

This clone was seen a few times. The chain is built from TRBV4-2 and TRBJ1-5; TRBD1 matches 7 bases. The CDR3 is 16 residues long. Trimming took 0 bases from V and 7 from J; bases not matched to a gene: 9. The germline V gene encodes CDR1 LGHNA and CDR2 YNFKEQ. This CDR3 reads CASSQEQRGLGQPQHF. The DNA for the CDR3 is TGTGCCAGCAGCCAAGAGCAAAGGGGGCTAGGACAGCCCCAGCATTTT.

The rearrangement uses TRBV9 and TRBJ2-2; no reliable D call. The CDR3 totals 12 residues. Trimming stripped 4 bases from V and 6 bases from J, with 7 bases between. Germline assignment: CDR1 SGDLS and CDR2 YYNGEE. CDR3 nucleotides: TGTGCCAGCAGCATCGGGCCCGGGGAGCTGTTTTTT. Its protein is CASSIGPGELFF.

V and J are TRBV29-1 and TRBJ1-2, with a weak D call TRBD1 (6 bases). Germline CDR1 and CDR2: SQVTM and ANQGSEA. CDR3 length: 12 residues. The germline V and J ends were trimmed by 5 bases and 8 bases, with 15 bases remaining between them. CDR3 nucleotide sequence: TGCAGCGTTTATTACAGGGTCGGAGGCTACACCTTC. Residues: CSVYYRVGGYTF.

The chain combines TRBV4-1 with TRBJ2-7; D not certain. The CDR3 spans 14 residues. The ends were cut back, 0 bases at V and 4 bases at J, with 10 bases in the middle. CDR1 and CDR2 from the germline V gene are MGHRA and YSYEKL. Here the CDR3 reads CASSQEGTGYEQYF. For the CDR3, the DNA is TGCGCCAGCAGCCAAGAAGGTACTGGGTACGAGCAGTACTTC.

The chain combines TRBV10-3 with TRBJ1-1; tentatively, D is TRBD1 (5 bases). Germline loops: CDR1 ENHRY, CDR2 SYGVKD. CDR3 length equals 13 residues. V was pared by 3 bases and J by 7 bases, with 12 bases between. The CDR3 spells CAISDVSGHEAFF. The CDR3, as DNA: TGTGCCATCAGTGATGTATCAGGGCATGAAGCTTTCTTT.

This clone was counted only a few times. The chain has TRBV19 and TRBJ2-7; no firm D call. V lost 3 bases, J lost 4 bases, and 13 bases lay in between. Germline CDR1 is LNHDA and CDR2 is SQIVND (reference sequence). This CDR3 has 14 amino acids. In nucleotides, the CDR3 is TGTGCCAGTAGTATCGGAACAGAGGCTTACGAGCAGTACTTC. Encoded protein: CASSIGTEAYEQYF.

This clone was seen once. The chain has TRBV10-1 and TRBJ2-5, with TRBD1 as a possible D gene (5 bases). Germline CDR1 reads WNHNN; CDR2 reads SYGVQD (reference sequence). The V gene lost 5 bases and the J gene lost 1 base, with 17 bases spanning the gap. The CDR3 extends over 16 amino acids. CDR3: CASSPVRGEGQETQYF. DNA for the CDR3: TGCGCCAGCAGTCCTGTAAGGGGCGAAGGCCAAGAGACCCAGTACTTC.

This clone is a singleton in its sample. The chain has TRBV6-5 and TRBJ1-5; D gene unclear. Trimming took 0 bases from V and 5 from J, leaving 5 bases between them. The CDR3 is made up of 13 amino acids. The germline gives CDR1 MNHEY, CDR2 SVGAGI. DNA for the CDR3: TGTGCCAGCAGTTACTCGGGAGATCAGCCCCAGCATTTT. This translates into CASSYSGDQPQHF.

This chain connects TRBV9 to TRBJ1-1; 8 nucleotides align to TRBD1. Germline V gives CDR1 SGDLS, CDR2 YYNGEE. Germline trimming cut 4 bases from V and 4 bases from J; bases unmatched to any gene: 3. This CDR3 has 13 residues. In DNA, the CDR3 is TGTGCCAGCAGCTCAGGGGGCAGCACTGAAGCTTTCTTT. This codes for CASSSGGSTEAFF.

The sample holds one count of this clone. CDR3 coding DNA: TGTGCCAGCAGTTACTCGAGACAGAAGATTTCACCCCTCCACTTT. Its protein product is CASSYSRQKISPLHF. The gene calls are TRBV6-6 and TRBJ1-6; D possibly corresponds to TRBD1 (5 bases). The length of the CDR3 is 15 residues. In germline, CDR1 is MNHNY, CDR2 SVGAGI (reference sequence). With 0 bases removed from V and 9 bases from J, the gap between germline ends came to 12 bases.

The count of this clone is one. This chain joins TRBV27 and TRBJ2-2; 7 nucleotides line up with TRBD1. CDR1 and CDR2 from the germline V gene are MNHEY and SMNVEV (reference sequence). The CDR3 covers 14 residues. The J segment lost 7 bases and the V segment lost 5 bases, leaving 7 bases of the junction unmatched. Here the CDR3 DNA reads TGTGCCAGCAGTAGACAGGGTTTGGTCGGGGAGCTGTTTTTT. It specifies CASSRQGLVGELFF.

V and J are TRBV5-5 and TRBJ2-1; no definite D call. V was pared by 0 bases and J by 3 bases, with 10 bases between. The CDR3 is made up of 15 amino acids. Looked up from germline, CDR1 is SGHKS and CDR2 is YYEKEE (reference sequence). This CDR3 is CASSLVQAFYNEQFF. CDR3 DNA: TGTGCCAGCAGCTTGGTCCAGGCGTTCTACAATGAGCAGTTCTTC.

J is TRBJ2-3 and V is TRBV2, with 10 bases aligning to TRBD1. The CDR3 covers 17 residues. With V trimmed by 3 bases and J by 3 bases, 9 bases remained unmatched. Germline CDR1 SNHLY, CDR2 FYNNEI. The CDR3 DNA sequence: TGTGCCAGCAGTGATTCATTTTGGGGACAGGGGACAGATACGCAGTATTTT. Protein sequence: CASSDSFWGQGTDTQYF.

CDR3 DNA sequence: TGTGCCAGCAGCTCCGGACAGAAGATTTTCTCTGGGGCCAACGTCCTGACTTTC. Encoded protein: CASSSGQKIFSGANVLTF. V gene TRBV7-6 combines with J gene TRBJ2-6; possible D gene TRBD1, 6 bases. V was cut by 4 bases and J by 0 bases, with 16 bases left in between. The CDR3 is 18 amino acids. Germline loops: CDR1 SGHVS, CDR2 FNYEAQ. Full variable domain (rest looked up from reference TRBV7-6 and TRBJ2-6): GAGVSQSPRYKVTKRGQDVALRCDPISGHVSLYWYRQALGQGPEFLTYFNYEAQQDKSGLPNDRFSAERPEGSISTLTIQRTEQRDSAMYRCASSSGQKIFSGANVLTFGAGSRLTVL.